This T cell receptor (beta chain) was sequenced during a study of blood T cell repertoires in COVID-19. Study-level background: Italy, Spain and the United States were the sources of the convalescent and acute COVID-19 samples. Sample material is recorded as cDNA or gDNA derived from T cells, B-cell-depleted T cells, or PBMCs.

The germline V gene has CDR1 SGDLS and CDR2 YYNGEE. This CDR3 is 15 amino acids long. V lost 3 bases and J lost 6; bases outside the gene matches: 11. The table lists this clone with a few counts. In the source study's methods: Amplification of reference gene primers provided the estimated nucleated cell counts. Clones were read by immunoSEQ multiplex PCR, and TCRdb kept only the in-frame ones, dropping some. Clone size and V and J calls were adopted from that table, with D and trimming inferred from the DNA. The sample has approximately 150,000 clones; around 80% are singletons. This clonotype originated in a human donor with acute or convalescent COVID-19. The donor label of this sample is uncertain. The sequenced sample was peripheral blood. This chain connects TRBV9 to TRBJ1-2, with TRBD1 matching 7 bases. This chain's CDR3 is CASSALTGVGDGYTF. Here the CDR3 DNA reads TGTGCCAGCAGCGCCCTTACAGGGGTAGGTGATGGCTACACCTTC.